This T cell receptor (beta chain) appears in the sequencing data of a study of blood T cell repertoires in COVID-19. Study at large: Researchers got acute and convalescent COVID-19 samples from the United States, Italy and Spain. PBMCs, B-cell-depleted T cells, or T cells provided the cDNA or gDNA that made up the material.

With V trimmed by 6 bases and J by 4 bases, 8 bases remained unmatched. Germline V gene lookup returns CDR1 MDHEN and CDR2 SYDVKM. CDR3 size: 14 residues. Sequencing used immunoSEQ multiplex PCR; TCRdb keeps in-frame clones, though not all of them. The repertoire holds 500,000 to 600,000 clones, less than 90% seen once, with 7.8% in the top ten. Enrolled during active infection, Seattle patients were then followed longitudinally. Input material: peripheral blood. The chain recombines TRBV28 with TRBJ1-1, with 7 nucleotides matching TRBD1. The receptor's source is a woman in her 50s with COVID-19, enrolled during active disease. CDR3 region: CASSYRGMGTEAFF. CDR3 bases: TGTGCCAGCAGCTACAGGGGTATGGGCACTGAAGCTTTCTTT.